Shown below are 11 T cell receptor beta chains from a single sample sequenced in a study of regulatory T cells in long-lasting Graves disease. Time point: persistent/refractory GD, antithyroid drugs over 5 years with positive TRAb. The TCR library used RNA extracted from PBMCs. Assembly of TCR beta libraries relied on iRepertoire HTBI primers together with Arm-PCR of CDR3 regions. TCRdb redid the calling of the multiplex PCR reads with MiXCR, one entry per CDR3 protein. The profile shows roughly 700,000 distinct CDR3 sequences, around 32% of them singletons. Sequenced material: peripheral blood mononuclear cells (PBMCs), taken when the disease was refractory, from a patient treated with antithyroid drugs. All receptors derive from a female donor with Graves disease.

In this sample, this clonotype turned up a few times. The chain couples TRBV6-5 to TRBJ1-1; no clear D gene. This CDR3 spans 11 amino acids. Trimming took 2 bases from V and 6 from J, leaving 4 bases between them. The germline gives CDR1 MNHEY, CDR2 SVGAGI. CDR3 sequence reads: CASSYGAEAFF. CDR3 in DNA: TGTGCCAGCAGTTACGGAGCTGAAGCTTTCTTT.

The chain employs TRBV18 and TRBJ1-2, with 9 nucleotides matching TRBD1. CDR1 KGHSH and CDR2 LQKENI come from the germline V gene. Trimming at V came to 2 bases and at J to 4 bases, leaving 8 bases not matched to a gene. CDR3 length equals 16 residues. DNA of the CDR3: TGTGCCAGCTCACCAACCAACAGGGGGCGAGTCTATGGCTACACCTTC. Translation: CASSPTNRGRVYGYTF. The variable domain in full, with the rest retrieved from reference TRBV18 and TRBJ1-2, is NAGVMQNPRHLVRRRGQEARLRCSPMKGHSHVYWYRQLPEEGLKFMVYLQKENIIDESGMPKERFSAEFPKEGPSILRIQQVVRGDSAAYFCASSPTNRGRVYGYTFGSGTRLTVV.

The table lists this clonotype with a few counts. The chain employs TRBV19 and TRBJ1-5; 9 bases map to TRBD1. V was pared by 7 bases and J by 0 bases, with 10 bases of the junction left unmatched. Germline CDR1 and CDR2: LNHDA and SQIVND (reference sequence). This CDR3 has 17 amino acids. Here the CDR3 DNA reads TGTGCCAGTACCCCTGGACAGGGGATTCTTAGCAATCAGCCCCAGCATTTT. This sequence encodes CASTPGQGILSNQPQHF. Combining the CDR3 with reference TRBV19 and TRBJ1-5 gives the whole variable domain DGGITQSPKYLFRKEGQNVTLSCEQNLNHDAMYWYRQDPGQGLRLIYYSQIVNDFQKGDIAEGYSVSREKKESFPLTVTSAQKNPTAFYLCASTPGQGILSNQPQHFGDGTRLSIL.

This clonotype was seen at least ten times. The rearrangement joins TRBV12-3 or TRBV12-4 to TRBJ1-1; 7 bases match TRBD1. V gave up 5 bases and J gave up 1 base; unmatched junction bases: 4. The CDR3 has 14 residues. CDR3 residues: CASSMTGTNTEAFF. The DNA of the CDR3 is TGTGCCAGCAGTATGACAGGGACGAACACTGAAGCTTTCTTT.

The V call is TRBV6-2 or TRBV6-3, the J call TRBJ1-3; D gene uncertain. CDR3 length: 17 residues. Germline CDR1 MNHEY, CDR2 SVGEGT. The V and J ends lost 0 bases and 0 bases respectively, with 12 bases between them. The DNA for the CDR3 is TGTGCCAGCAGTTACTCGAAGCCGATTTACTCTGGAAACACCATATATTTT. It encodes CASSYSKPIYSGNTIYF.

V and J are TRBV12-3 or TRBV12-4 and TRBJ2-3, with 9 bases fitting TRBD2. The V and J ends lost 1 base and 3 bases, in that order; junction bases with no gene match: 2. The CDR3 length is 15 residues. This CDR3 reads CASSLGGRATDTQYF. In DNA, the CDR3 is TGTGCCAGCAGTTTAGGCGGGAGGGCGACAGATACGCAGTATTTT.

This clonotype has only a few counts. The chain joins TRBV4-1 to TRBJ2-7; TRBD1 might be the D (5 bases). CDR3 length equals 15 residues. CDR1 and CDR2 (germline): MGHRA, YSYEKL. V dropped 4 bases and J dropped 1 base, with 14 bases sitting between them. The CDR3 DNA is TGCGCCAGCAGCCGAACCCTAGGGGATTCCTACGAGCAGTACTTC. This codes for CASSRTLGDSYEQYF.

V is TRBV13 and J is TRBJ1-2; 9 nucleotides align to TRBD1. Trimming at V came to 5 bases and at J to 1 base, leaving 5 bases not matched to a gene. The CDR3 contains 15 residues. Germline V lookup: CDR1 PRHDT, CDR2 FYEKMQ (reference sequence). This chain's CDR3 is CASSLGQGRNYGYTF. The DNA of the CDR3 is TGTGCCAGCAGCCTCGGACAGGGGCGTAACTATGGCTACACCTTC.

The chain has TRBV10-2 and TRBJ2-1; D perhaps matches TRBD1 (5 bases). This CDR3 region has 16 residues. Germline-derived CDR1 and CDR2 are WSHSY and SAAADI. The V end was cut by 10 bases, the J end by 7 bases, with 26 bases between. The CDR3: CAILSWRQTPVNEQFF. Written as DNA, the CDR3 is TGCGCCATCCTGAGCTGGCGACAGACACCAGTGAATGAGCAGTTCTTC.

The chain links TRBV9 to TRBJ1-5; weak D call: TRBD1 (5 bases). Germline-derived CDR1 and CDR2 are SGDLS and YYNGEE. V shed 0 bases and J shed 6 bases, with 13 bases lying between them. The CDR3 extends over 15 amino acids. CDR3 nucleotides: TGTGCCAGCAGCGTAGACGCGGGGCGCAGTCAGCCCCAGCATTTT. Amino acid sequence: CASSVDAGRSQPQHF. Complete variable domain (other parts from reference TRBV9 and TRBJ1-5): DSGVTQTPKHLITATGQRVTLRCSPRSGDLSVYWYQQSLDQGLQFLIQYYNGEERAKGNILERFSAQQFPDLHSELNLSSLELGDSALYFCASSVDAGRSQPQHFGDGTRLSIL.

The table lists this clonotype with a few counts. The V gene is TRBV28, the J gene TRBJ1-1; D possibly corresponds to TRBD1 (6 bases). This CDR3 comprises 12 residues. Trimming took off 5 bases at V and 3 bases at J, with 7 bases between the two ends. The germline V gene has CDR1 MDHEN and CDR2 SYDVKM. The CDR3 sequence: CASSGGHTEAFF. CDR3 in DNA: TGTGCCAGCAGTGGGGGGCACACTGAAGCTTTCTTT.